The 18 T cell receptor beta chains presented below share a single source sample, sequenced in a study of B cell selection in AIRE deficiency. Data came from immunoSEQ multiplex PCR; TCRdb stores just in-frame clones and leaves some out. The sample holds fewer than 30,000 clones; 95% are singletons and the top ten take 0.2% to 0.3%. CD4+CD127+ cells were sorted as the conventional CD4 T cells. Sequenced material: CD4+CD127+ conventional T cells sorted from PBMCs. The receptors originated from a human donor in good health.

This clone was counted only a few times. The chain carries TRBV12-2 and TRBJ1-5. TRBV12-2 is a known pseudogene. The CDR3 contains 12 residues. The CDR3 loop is CASRGSGQPQHF. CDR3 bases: TGTGCAAGTCGTGGAAGCGGACAGCCCCAGCATTTT.

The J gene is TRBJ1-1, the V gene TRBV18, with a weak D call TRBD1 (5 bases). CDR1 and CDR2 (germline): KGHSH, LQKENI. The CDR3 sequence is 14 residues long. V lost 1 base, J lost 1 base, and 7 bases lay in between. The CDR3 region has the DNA TGTGCCAGCTCACCACTTGGGGGGAACACTGAAGCTTTCTTT. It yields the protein CASSPLGGNTEAFF.

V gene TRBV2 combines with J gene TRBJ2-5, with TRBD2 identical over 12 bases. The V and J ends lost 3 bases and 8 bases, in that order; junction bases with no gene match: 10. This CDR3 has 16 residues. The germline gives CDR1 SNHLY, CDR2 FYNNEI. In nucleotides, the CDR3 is TGTGCCAGCAGTGATGGGCTAGCGGGAGGGTCAGGTACCCAGTACTTC. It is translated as CASSDGLAGGSGTQYF.

Here the CDR3 reads CAISDGTGEDQPQHF. CDR3 coding DNA: TGTGCCATCAGTGACGGGACAGGGGAGGATCAGCCCCAGCATTTT. The J gene is TRBJ1-5, the V gene TRBV10-3, with 10 bases fitting TRBD1. Germline CDR1 reads ENHRY; CDR2 reads SYGVKD. The CDR3 has 15 amino acids. Germline trimming cut 3 bases from V and 5 bases from J; bases unmatched to any gene: 4.

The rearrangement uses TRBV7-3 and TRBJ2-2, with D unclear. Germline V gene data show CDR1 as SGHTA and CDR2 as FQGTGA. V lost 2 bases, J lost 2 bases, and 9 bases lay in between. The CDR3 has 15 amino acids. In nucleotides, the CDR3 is TGTGCCAGCAGCTTATTGGGTCCTAACACCGGGGAGCTGTTTTTT. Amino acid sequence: CASSLLGPNTGELFF.

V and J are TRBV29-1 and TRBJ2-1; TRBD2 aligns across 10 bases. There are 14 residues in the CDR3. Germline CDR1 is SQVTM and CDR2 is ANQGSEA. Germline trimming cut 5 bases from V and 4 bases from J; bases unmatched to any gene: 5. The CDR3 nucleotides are TGCAGCGTTCCCACTAGCGGGACTTACAATGAGCAGTTCTTC. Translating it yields CSVPTSGTYNEQFF.

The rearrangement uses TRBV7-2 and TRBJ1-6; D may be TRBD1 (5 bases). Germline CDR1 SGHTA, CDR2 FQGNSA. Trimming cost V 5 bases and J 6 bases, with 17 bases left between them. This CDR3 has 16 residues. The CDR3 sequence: CASSRGGGSPNSPLHF. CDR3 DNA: TGTGCCAGCAGCCGCGGGGGAGGGTCACCTAATTCACCCCTCCACTTT.

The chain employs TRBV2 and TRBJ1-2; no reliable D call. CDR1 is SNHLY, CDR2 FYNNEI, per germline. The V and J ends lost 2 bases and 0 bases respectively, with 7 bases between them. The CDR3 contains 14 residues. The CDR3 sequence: CASSERASNYGYTF. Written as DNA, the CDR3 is TGTGCCAGCAGTGAACGGGCCTCTAACTATGGCTACACCTTC.

The CDR3 nucleotides are TGCGCCAGCAGCCAGACTCCGGGACTGCAAGAGACCCAGTACTTC. This codes for CASSQTPGLQETQYF. The chain employs TRBV4-1 and TRBJ2-5; tentatively, D is TRBD2 (6 bases). V was cut by 3 bases and J by 2 bases, with 13 bases left in between. The CDR3 is made up of 15 amino acids. Per the germline V gene, CDR1 is MGHRA and CDR2 is YSYEKL.

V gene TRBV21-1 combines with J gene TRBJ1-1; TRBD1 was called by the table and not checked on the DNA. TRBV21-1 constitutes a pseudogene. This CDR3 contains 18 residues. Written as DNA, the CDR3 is TGTGCCAGCAGCAAACACTCCGGACAGGGGGCAACGAGCGGTGAAGCTTTCTTT. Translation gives CASSKHSGQGATSGEAFF.

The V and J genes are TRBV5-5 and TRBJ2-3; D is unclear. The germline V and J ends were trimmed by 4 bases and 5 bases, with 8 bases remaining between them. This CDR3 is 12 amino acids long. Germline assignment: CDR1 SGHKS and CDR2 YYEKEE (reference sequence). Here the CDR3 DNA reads TGTGCCAGCAGCGTGAAGGTAGATACGCAGTATTTT. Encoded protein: CASSVKVDTQYF.

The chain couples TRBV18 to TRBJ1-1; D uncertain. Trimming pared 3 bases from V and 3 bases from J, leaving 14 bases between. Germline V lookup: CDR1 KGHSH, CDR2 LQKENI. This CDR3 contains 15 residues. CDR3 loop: CASSPQEGGYTEAFF. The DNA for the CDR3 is TGTGCCAGCTCACCCCAGGAAGGTGGGTACACTGAAGCTTTCTTT.

The CDR3 is CASRRTRDRALNQYF. CDR3 nucleotides: TGCGCCAGCAGAAGGACCCGGGACAGGGCGTTGAATCAGTACTTC. The V gene is TRBV5-1, the J gene TRBJ2-7, with 9 positions matching TRBD1. Germline V gives CDR1 SGHRS, CDR2 YFSETQ. The CDR3 has 15 residues. The trim removed 5 bases at V and 10 bases at J, leaving 16 bases unmatched.

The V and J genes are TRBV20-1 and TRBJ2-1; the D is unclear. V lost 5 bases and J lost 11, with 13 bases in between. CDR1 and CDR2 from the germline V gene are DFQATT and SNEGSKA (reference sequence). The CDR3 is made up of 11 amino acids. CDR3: CSAPRLGQQFF. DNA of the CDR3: TGCAGTGCTCCCCGACTGGGTCAGCAGTTCTTC.

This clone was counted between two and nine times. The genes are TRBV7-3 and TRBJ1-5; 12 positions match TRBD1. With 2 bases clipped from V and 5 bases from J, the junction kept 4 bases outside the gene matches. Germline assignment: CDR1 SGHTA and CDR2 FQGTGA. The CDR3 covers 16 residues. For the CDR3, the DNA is TGTGCCAGCAGCTTATTGGGGACAGGGGGCCATCAGCCCCAGCATTTT. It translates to CASSLLGTGGHQPQHF.

In DNA, the CDR3 is TGTGCCAGCAGCTTAATCAACTATGGCTACACCTTC. Its translation is CASSLINYGYTF. The chain joins TRBV13 to TRBJ1-2; no firm D call. Germline assignment: CDR1 PRHDT and CDR2 FYEKMQ (reference sequence). V lost 2 bases and J 2 bases, leaving 3 bases between the germline ends. The CDR3 totals 12 residues.

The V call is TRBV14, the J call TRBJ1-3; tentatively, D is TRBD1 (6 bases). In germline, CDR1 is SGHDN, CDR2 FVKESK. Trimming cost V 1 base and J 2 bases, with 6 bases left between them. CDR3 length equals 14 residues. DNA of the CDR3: TGTGCCAGCAGCCAAGGGGGGCCTGGAAACACCATATATTTT. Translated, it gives CASSQGGPGNTIYF.

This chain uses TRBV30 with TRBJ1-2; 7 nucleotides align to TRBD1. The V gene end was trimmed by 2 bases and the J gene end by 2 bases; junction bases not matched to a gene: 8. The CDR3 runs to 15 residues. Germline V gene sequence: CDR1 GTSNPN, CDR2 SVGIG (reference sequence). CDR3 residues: CAWSLPPTGNYGYTF. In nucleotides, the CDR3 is TGTGCCTGGAGTTTACCCCCGACAGGGAACTATGGCTACACCTTC.